These 27 T cell receptor beta chains were sequenced from one sample in a study of CD8 T cells in ankylosing spondylitis. Via MiXCR, TCRdb re-called the 5' RACE reads, giving one row per CDR3 protein. Of 150,000 to 200,000 distinct CDR3 sequences listed, about a third are singletons. Sequencing input: synovial fluid, either unsorted or a sorted T cell fraction (not recorded which). These receptors all come from a male donor with ankylosing spondylitis.

In this sample, this clonotype turned up many times. The genes are TRBV7-9 and TRBJ1-6; the D is unclear. Germline V gene lookup returns CDR1 SEHNR and CDR2 FQNEAQ (reference sequence). V lost 7 bases and J 0 bases, leaving 1 base between the germline ends. The CDR3 spans 12 residues. This chain's CDR3 is CASTSYNSPLHF. DNA of the CDR3: TGTGCCAGCACCTCCTATAATTCACCCCTCCACTTT.

The rearrangement uses TRBV5-5 and TRBJ2-2; D is tentatively TRBD1 or TRBD2 (5 bases each). Germline V CDR1 and CDR2: SGHKS, YYEKEE (reference sequence). V was clipped by 3 bases and J by 4 bases, with 10 bases between them. The CDR3 has 14 residues. The CDR3 DNA follows: TGTGCCAGCAGCTCGGGGCTCCTCACCGGGGAGCTGTTTTTT. Translated: CASSSGLLTGELFF.

This clonotype has more than one count but fewer than ten. The chain links TRBV11-2 to TRBJ2-7; 14 bases are shared with TRBD2. J lost 4 bases, V lost 2 bases, and 10 bases had no gene match. The germline CDR1 and CDR2 sequences are SGHAT and FQNNGV. The CDR3 length is 18 residues. The CDR3 protein is CASSLIPAGLAGGYEQYF. The DNA for the CDR3 is TGTGCCAGCAGCTTAATCCCCGCCGGACTAGCGGGAGGATACGAGCAGTACTTC.

V usage is TRBV3-1 and J usage is TRBJ2-1, with TRBD2 identical over 9 bases. This CDR3 has 14 residues. J lost 7 bases, V lost 5 bases, and 6 bases had no gene match. Germline CDR1 is LGHDT and CDR2 is YNNKEL (reference sequence). The CDR3 loop reads CASSALAGPNEQFF. In DNA, the CDR3 is TGTGCCAGCAGCGCCCTAGCGGGGCCAAATGAGCAGTTCTTC.

In this sample, this clonotype turned up a few times. This chain links TRBV28 with TRBJ2-2; 12 nucleotides agree with TRBD2. CDR1 is MDHEN, CDR2 SYDVKM, per germline. J lost 4 bases, V lost 0 bases, and 6 bases had no gene match. The length of the CDR3 is 18 residues. CDR3 sequence reads: CASSLWSLAGGRTGELFF. The DNA for the CDR3 is TGTGCCAGCAGTTTATGGAGTCTAGCGGGAGGGCGCACCGGGGAGCTGTTTTTT.

The chain is built from TRBV7-9 and TRBJ2-1; 13 bases line up with TRBD2. V lost 5 bases to trimming and J lost 8 bases; unmatched junction nucleotides: 6. Germline V lookup: CDR1 SEHNR, CDR2 FQNEAQ (reference sequence). CDR3 length equals 15 residues. The CDR3 spells CASSKLAGGRDEQFF. The DNA for the CDR3 is TGTGCCAGCAGCAAACTAGCGGGGGGGCGTGATGAGCAGTTCTTC.

V is TRBV12-3 or TRBV12-4 and J is TRBJ2-1, with D unclear. The CDR3 is 11 amino acids. V was pared by 6 bases and J by 11 bases, with 11 bases between. CDR3 amino acids: CASRSYTKQFF. The CDR3 nucleotides read TGTGCCAGCAGATCCTACACCAAGCAGTTCTTC.

V is TRBV27 and J is TRBJ2-1; 9 nucleotides align to TRBD2. The J segment lost 3 bases and the V segment lost 4 bases, leaving 4 bases of the junction unmatched. This CDR3 is 15 amino acids long. Germline V gene data show CDR1 as MNHEY and CDR2 as SMNVEV (reference sequence). The CDR3 bases are TGTGCCAGCAGTTCCATTAGCGGGGGCTACAATGAGCAGTTCTTC. It codes for CASSSISGGYNEQFF.

The chain joins TRBV9 to TRBJ1-2; D possibly corresponds to TRBD1 (6 bases). Germline lookup yields CDR1 SGDLS and CDR2 YYNGEE. Trimming pared 3 bases from V and 0 bases from J, leaving 15 bases between. The CDR3 consists of 16 residues. This chain's CDR3 is CASSDRARGSNYGYTF. In DNA form, the CDR3 reads TGTGCCAGCAGCGACAGGGCGCGCGGATCTAACTATGGCTACACCTTC.

This chain connects TRBV6-5 to TRBJ2-3, with 7 bases that match TRBD2. The germline V gene encodes CDR1 MNHEY and CDR2 SVGAGI. The CDR3 consists of 16 residues. J lost 9 bases, V lost 1 base, and 13 bases had no gene match. CDR3 sequence (DNA): TGTGCCAGCAGTTACTTCCTGGGGGACTATGAGAAGACGCAGTATTTT. Its translation: CASSYFLGDYEKTQYF.

This clonotype came up a few times. The chain couples TRBV7-3 to TRBJ2-7, with TRBD1 matching over 8 bases. The germline V gene encodes CDR1 SGHTA and CDR2 FQGTGA. The CDR3 spans 14 residues. V shed 5 bases, J shed 2 bases, and the junction held 5 bases outside the gene matches. CDR3 sequence (DNA): TGTGCCAGCAGCCCCGGACAGGGACCCTACGAGCAGTACTTC. Translated, it gives CASSPGQGPYEQYF.

The CDR3 sequence: CASSKIPGVNQPQHF. The CDR3 nucleotides are TGTGCCAGCAGTAAAATACCGGGAGTCAATCAGCCCCAGCATTTT. J is TRBJ1-5 and V is TRBV28; no reliable D call. V was clipped by 5 bases and J by 3 bases, with 14 bases between them. CDR1 is MDHEN, CDR2 SYDVKM, per germline. The CDR3 runs 15 residues.

The V call is TRBV20-1, the J call TRBJ2-3; D is perhaps TRBD1 (5 bases). Germline CDR1 reads DFQATT; CDR2 reads SNEGSKA (reference sequence). The CDR3 has 13 residues. Trimming cost V 8 bases and J 2 bases, with 14 bases left between them. CDR3 sequence (DNA): TGCAGTTCATATACAGGTTACACAGATACGCAGTATTTT. It yields the protein CSSYTGYTDTQYF.

This clonotype has more than one count but fewer than ten. This chain connects TRBV18 to TRBJ1-6; D not resolved. V lost 5 bases, J lost 7 bases, and 15 bases lay in between. This CDR3 region has 15 residues. CDR1 and CDR2 from the germline V gene are KGHSH and LQKENI. The CDR3 region is CASSATELQNSPLHF. The CDR3 region has the DNA TGTGCCAGCTCAGCCACAGAACTCCAAAATTCACCCCTCCACTTT.

V usage is TRBV29-1 and J usage is TRBJ2-1; D remains ambiguous. The germline V gene encodes CDR1 SQVTM and CDR2 ANQGSEA. There are 10 residues in the CDR3. V dropped 6 bases and J dropped 10 bases, with 10 bases sitting between them. DNA for the CDR3: TGCAGCGTGCTGGTCGGAGAGCAGTTCTTC. Amino acid sequence: CSVLVGEQFF.

This clonotype appeared a few times. The CDR3 here is CASSATGSGQPQHF. Written as DNA, the CDR3 is TGTGCCAGCAGTGCGACAGGGTCAGGACAGCCCCAGCATTTT. The chain combines TRBV2 with TRBJ1-5; 7 positions match TRBD1. V was pared by 4 bases and J by 7 bases, with 7 bases of the junction left unmatched. CDR1 and CDR2 from the germline V gene are SNHLY and FYNNEI. The CDR3 has 14 residues.

This clonotype appeared a few times. The chain is built from TRBV5-6 and TRBJ2-3, with TRBD2 matching 10 bases. V lost 2 bases and J lost 8; bases outside the gene matches: 8. The CDR3 covers 15 residues. In germline, CDR1 is SGHDT, CDR2 YYEEEE. The CDR3 loop reads CASSLTAGGPGTQYF. Written as DNA, the CDR3 is TGTGCCAGCAGCTTAACAGCGGGAGGGCCTGGTACGCAGTATTTT.

This clonotype was seen only a few times. The genes are TRBV27 and TRBJ2-7; the match to TRBD2 covers 10 bases. V shed 5 bases and J 7 bases; nucleotides not matched to a gene: 11. Germline CDR1 and CDR2: MNHEY and SMNVEV (reference sequence). The CDR3 is 15 amino acids. CDR3 sequence: CASSLEAGGPKEQYF. The CDR3 nucleotides are TGTGCCAGCAGTCTGGAAGCGGGAGGGCCGAAAGAGCAGTACTTC.

The V call is TRBV5-1, the J call TRBJ2-7; 13 positions agree with TRBD2. The V segment lost 4 bases and the J segment 6 bases; nucleotides outside the gene matches: 4. Germline V gene data show CDR1 as SGHRS and CDR2 as YFSETQ. The CDR3 runs to 14 residues. In DNA form, the CDR3 reads TGCGCCAGCAGCGCCGGGACTAGCGGGGCCGAGCAGTACTTC. It specifies CASSAGTSGAEQYF.

This clonotype was seen more than once but under ten times. The chain employs TRBV3-1 and TRBJ2-7; D remains unclear. The CDR3 totals 12 residues. In germline, CDR1 is LGHDT, CDR2 YNNKEL (reference sequence). V was clipped by 1 base and J by 2 bases, with 3 bases between them. The CDR3 DNA is TGTGCCAGCAGCCAAGTAACCTACGAGCAGTACTTC. As protein: CASSQVTYEQYF.

V usage is TRBV29-1 and J usage is TRBJ1-1, with a tentative D call TRBD1 (5 bases). From germline, CDR1 is SQVTM and CDR2 ANQGSEA. V was cut by 7 bases and J by 4 bases, with 16 bases left in between. The CDR3 totals 13 residues. CDR3 amino acids: CSGTRGGGTEAFF. In nucleotides, the CDR3 is TGCAGCGGAACCCGGGGGGGGGGCACTGAAGCTTTCTTT.

This chain connects TRBV12-3 or TRBV12-4 to TRBJ2-7; 9 bases fit TRBD2. Trimming cost V 1 base and J 3 bases; bases outside gene matches: 7. This CDR3 has 16 amino acids. CDR3 loop: CASSLGSSGIGYEQYF. DNA of the CDR3: TGTGCCAGCAGTTTAGGTTCTAGCGGGATTGGCTACGAGCAGTACTTC.

A word on this clonotype: The junction differs from germline at one of its ends, possibly a read error. J is TRBJ2-1 and V is TRBV24-1, with 11 bases lining up with TRBD1. This CDR3 spans 16 amino acids. Germline V CDR1 and CDR2: KGHDR, SFDVKD. The CDR3 loop reads CATSDGTGGTYNEQSF. CDR3 coding DNA: TGTGCCACCAGTGATGGGACAGGGGGGACCTACAATGAGCAGTCCTTC.

The V gene is TRBV5-1, the J gene TRBJ2-3, with 13 bases lining up with TRBD2. The CDR3 sequence is 16 residues long. Germline assignment: CDR1 SGHRS and CDR2 YFSETQ. Trimming removed 6 bases from V and 1 base from J; junction bases left unmatched: 5. CDR3 amino acids: CASITGTSGGTDTQYF. The CDR3 DNA reads as TGCGCCAGCATTACCGGGACTAGCGGGGGCACAGATACGCAGTATTTT.

This clonotype was recorded a few times. The gene calls are TRBV28 and TRBJ2-5; tentatively, D is TRBD2 (6 bases). CDR3 size: 13 residues. Trimming pared 8 bases from V and 6 bases from J, leaving 16 bases between. Germline-derived CDR1 and CDR2 are MDHEN and SYDVKM. CDR3 DNA sequence: TGTGCCAGCGGGGGGAACCGACCCAAGACCCAGTACTTC. This sequence encodes CASGGNRPKTQYF.

In DNA, the CDR3 is TGTGCCACCAGCAGAGAAGGAATGGGTCAGCCCCAGCATTTT. Translating gives CATSREGMGQPQHF. The V call is TRBV15, the J call TRBJ1-5; D not resolved. Deletions cut 0 bases from V and 6 bases from J, with 9 bases between. The CDR3 covers 14 residues. Germline CDR1 and CDR2: LNHNV and YYDKDF (reference sequence). The full variable domain, its missing parts supplied by reference TRBV15 and TRBJ1-5, is DAMVIQNPRYQVTQFGKPVTLSCSQTLNHNVMYWYQQKSSQAPKLLFHYYDKDFNNEADTPDNFQSRRPNTSFCFLDIRSPGLGDTAMYLCATSREGMGQPQHFGDGTRLSIL.

Points on this clonotype: Compared with germline, one end of the junction differs, possibly owing to a read error. The chain combines TRBV7-3 with TRBJ2-3; 8 nucleotides match TRBD1. The CDR3 consists of 14 residues. Looked up from germline, CDR1 is SGHTA and CDR2 is FQGTGA. CDR3 residues: CASSGTGGPDMQYF. The CDR3 nucleotides are TGTGCCAGCAGCGGAACAGGGGGACCAGATATGCAGTATTTT.